This is a list of T cell receptor beta chains from one sample in a study of blood T cell repertoires in COVID-19. Data came from immunoSEQ multiplex PCR; TCRdb stores just in-frame clones and leaves some out. The sample has under 200,000 clones, 65% to 90% seen once. The sample taken for sequencing was peripheral blood. The origin of the receptors is a human donor in a cohort sampled during active COVID-19. CDR3s include the opening cysteine and the closing phenylalanine or tryptophan. The order of the fields is D gene, V gene, clone size, J gene, CDR3 DNA, CDR3 protein. A D gene is named only where the DNA matches it firmly. Expanded clones are given a class, and other clones once, few, many or no size at all.

TRBD1	TRBV11-2	.	TRBJ1-2	TGTGCCAGCAGCTTAACAGGGGACTATGGCTACACCTTC	CASSLTGDYGYTF
TRBD1	TRBV19	.	TRBJ1-2	TGTGCCAGTAGTATGGGACAGGGGAACTATGGCTACACCTTC	CASSMGQGNYGYTF
.	TRBV3-1/TRBV3-2	.	TRBJ1-2	TGTGCCAGCAGCCAAGATACAAGGGGCTATGGCTACACCTTC	CASSQDTRGYGYTF
.	TRBV7-2	.	TRBJ1-1	TGTGCCAGCAGCTTATTCCAGAAACCCGAAGCTTTCTTT	CASSLFQKPEAFF
.	TRBV7-2	.	TRBJ1-3	TGTGCCAGCAGCCCCCGGGGGGGGGCCAGCTCTGGAAACACCATATATTTT	CASSPRGGASSGNTIYF
TRBD2	TRBV6-5	.	TRBJ2-7	TGTGCCAGCAGTTACTCGGGGGCTAGCGGGGCCTACGAGCAGTACTTC	CASSYSGASGAYEQYF
TRBD1	TRBV7-2	once	TRBJ2-2	TGTGCCAGCAGCTTAAAAGGGGGCGCGGTCGGGGAGCTGTTTTTT	CASSLKGGAVGELFF
.	TRBV7-3	.	TRBJ1-1	TGTGCCAGCAGCTTTTATCCAGGGGAGAACACTGAAGCTTTCTTT	CASSFYPGENTEAFF
TRBD1	TRBV5-1	.	TRBJ2-7	TGCGCCAGCAGCTCTGGACAGGGCTCGGTATACGAGCAGTACTTC	CASSSGQGSVYEQYF
.	TRBV12-1	.	TRBJ2-7	TGTGCCAGCAGCTTTCGTGACAGACCTTACGAGCAGTACTTC	CASSFRDRPYEQYF
.	TRBV27	.	TRBJ1-2	TGTGCCAGCAGTCTACAGGGATGGAGGGGCTACACCTTC	CASSLQGWRGYTF
.	TRBV6-2/TRBV6-3	.	TRBJ2-7	TGTGCCAGCAGTCGCTCCTACGAGCAGTACTTC	CASSRSYEQYF
TRBD1	TRBV4-3	.	TRBJ1-4	TGCGCCAGCAGTCGGACAGGGCGCGATGAAAAACTGTTTTTT	CASSRTGRDEKLFF
.	TRBV19	.	TRBJ2-7	TGTGCCAGTAGTATAGAAAAGGCAGGGGCTTCGAGGATATCCTACGAGCAGTACTTC	CASSIEKAGASRISYEQYF
TRBD1	TRBV5-1	.	TRBJ1-2	TGCGCCAGCAGGCGGACAGGGGATCCCTATGGCTACACCTTC	CASRRTGDPYGYTF
TRBD2	TRBV9	.	TRBJ2-2	TGTGCCAGCAGCCCGGGACTAGCGAGATACACCGGGGAGCTGTTTTTT	CASSPGLARYTGELFF
TRBD2	TRBV7-9	.	TRBJ2-4	TGTGCCAGCAGCTCGGGACTAGCGGCTAGGGGAGCCAAAAACATTCAGTACTTC	CASSSGLAARGAKNIQYF
.	TRBV13	.	TRBJ2-7	TGTGCCAGCAGCTTAGGACAGTCTTACTCCTACGAGCAGTACTTC	CASSLGQSYSYEQYF
TRBD1	TRBV9	.	TRBJ1-4	TGTGCCAGCAGCCCCCCCGGGACAGGGAACGAAAAACTGTTTTTT	CASSPPGTGNEKLFF
.	TRBV2	.	TRBJ1-2	TGTGCCAGCCAGGGGCCTGAGAACTATGGCTACACCTTC	CASQGPENYGYTF
TRBD1	TRBV24-1	few	TRBJ1-6	TGTGCCACCTCAACAGGGGCCAATTCACCCCTCCACTTT	CATSTGANSPLHF
TRBD1	TRBV24-1	.	TRBJ2-5	TGTGCCATCGAGCAGACAGGGGGGAGCGAGACCCAGTACTTC	CAIEQTGGSETQYF